This entry features one T cell receptor (beta chain) sequence. What it recognizes is unknown. The data stem from a study of cytomegalovirus exposure and HLA in healthy donors. Researchers ran the PCR with 60 Vbeta and 13 Jbeta primers. Assay: immunoSEQ multiplex PCR; the TCRdb copy retains only in-frame clones and omits some. This sample has 200,000 or so clones, with roughly 80% found just once. Germline V CDR1 and CDR2: PRHDT, FYEKMQ (reference sequence). The CDR3 length is 17 residues. V shed 4 bases and J 1 base; nucleotides not matched to a gene: 8. Points from the study as a whole: DRB1 showed the most TCR associations and HLA-C the fewest in a later analysis, as rates varied by HLA locus. What a later analysis reportedly showed was that an Asian-associated ancestry cluster had fewer N-insertions than the approximately 700-donor mean.

J is TRBJ2-1 and V is TRBV13; 9 nucleotides match TRBD1. The receptor was isolated from a man aged 40-55 years in good health and CMV-seropositive. The sample comprised PBMCs. CDR3 residues: CASSSKDRGASYNEQFF. The CDR3 region has the DNA TGTGCCAGCAGCTCCAAGGACAGGGGCGCTTCCTACAATGAGCAGTTCTTC.